This record looks at one T cell receptor (beta chain) sequence and its context. Source study methods: Cell counts per sample came from amplifying reference gene primers. The data were produced by immunoSEQ multiplex PCR, yet TCRdb's version contains in-frame clones alone and is incomplete. V and J calls and clone size are those listed in that table; D and trimming were worked out from the DNA. This table holds about 120,000 clones, around nine tenths found once. This sample is drawn from a study of blood T cell repertoires in COVID-19. V lost 3 bases and J lost 2; bases outside the gene matches: 6. This CDR3 comprises 15 residues. Germline values: CDR1 LNHDA, CDR2 SQIVND (reference sequence).

The receptor was derived from a human donor with active COVID-19. The donor label of this sample is uncertain. Sequencing was done on a sample of peripheral blood. This sequence joins TRBV19 and TRBJ2-7, with 8 bases identical to TRBD2. The CDR3 DNA reads TGTGCCAGTAGTATTGGGACTAGGAGTACCTACGAGCAGTACTTC. Protein: CASSIGTRSTYEQYF.